This T cell receptor beta chain was identified during a study of OX40 agonist ivuxolimab in advanced cancers. Regarding the research as a whole: Ivuxolimab was a fully human IgG2 agonistic monoclonal antibody targeting the costimulatory receptor OX40 (CD134). Intravenous ivuxolimab was administered to patients every 2 weeks at six dose levels: 0.01, 0.1, 0.3, 1.5, 3 and 10 mg/kg. Patients were allowed to have had prior anti-PD-1, anti-PD-L1 or anti-CTLA-4 therapy, and 40% of the dose-escalation patients had been treated with checkpoint inhibitors. In the dose-escalation cohort, 65% to 90% of patients were male, and the mean age was about 55 years, with a range of 23 to 79. Of the approximately 54 patients in dose escalation, about 20 had hepatocellular carcinoma, around 15 had melanoma, 9 had renal cell carcinoma and 9 had head and neck cancer. The paper reports the monotherapy dose-escalation portion (N = 52 patients) of the phase I ivuxolimab trial. The point of sequencing TCRbeta in the periphery was to test whether ivuxolimab changed TCR sequence diversity and drove clonal T-cell expansion. Three dose-escalation patients achieved partial responses, one with hepatocellular carcinoma and two with cutaneous melanoma. The study at large found these results: The antigen specificity of the clonally expanded peripheral T cells was not determined. Low levels of normalized T-cell clonal expansion were also shown by some nonresponding patients. After ivuxolimab, expanded clones were on average more numerous among CD8+ T cells than among CD4+ T cells. In the 0.1-3.0 mg/kg groups, partial responders had among the lowest normalized peripheral clonal expansion, particularly in CD8+ T cells. At doses from 0.1 to 3.0 mg/kg, clonal expansion was seen in both CD4+ and CD8+ blood T cells between baseline and week 6.

To note about this clone: Its antigen is not yet known. Base qualities are not recorded, but no much larger clone differs from it by a single base.

For sequencing of the TCRbeta CDR3 region, genomic DNA was extracted from the sorted cells. The immunoSEQ Assay was used for sequencing of TCRbeta CDR3 regions. Entries here come from immuneACCESS through TCRdb and include only in-frame sequences with V and J called. Some clones fail to appear in such tables; in the studies checked, an unresolved V gene covers under half of the shortfall, and the cause of the remainder is unknown. The sample records about 66,000 clones, about 81% of which are singletons. About 5% of the sample belongs to the ten largest clones. The trial excluded patients who had a history of autoimmune disease or were on systemic immunosuppression. In every dose cohort, peripheral blood was drawn for TCR sequencing at baseline, cycle 4 day 1, and cycle 7 day 1. Samples came from an open-label, multicenter, first-in-human phase I dose-escalation trial of ivuxolimab. Adults with locally advanced or metastatic melanoma, renal cell carcinoma, hepatocellular carcinoma or head and neck squamous cell carcinoma were enrolled in the trial. Before TCR sequencing, CD4+ and CD8+ T cells were separately sorted from peripheral blood.

The CDR3 has 16 amino acids, counting the end cysteine and phenylalanine. CDR3 DNA only is kept here, 48 bases in frame from base 1. CDR1 and CDR2, per the germline V gene, are SGHRS and YFSETQ. The chain was built from TRBV5-1 and TRBJ2-5; 8 junctional bases match TRBD1. The J call may be wrong; the DNA end is better matched by TRBJ2-7. The input for sequencing was CD4+ or CD8+ T cells sorted from blood, taken in a trial of the OX40 agonist ivuxolimab. The receptor's source is an adult with an advanced solid tumor such as melanoma, head and neck, liver or kidney cancer. For the CDR3, the sequence is CASSPGLRTGSYEQYF. The sequence in DNA is TGCGCCAGCAGCCCAGGTCTAAGGACAGGGTCCTACGAGCAGTACTTC.